Below are 22 T cell receptor beta chains sequenced from a single sample in a study of cytomegalovirus exposure and HLA in healthy donors. Clones were sequenced by immunoSEQ multiplex PCR, and TCRdb holds only the in-frame ones, with some missing. This sample has 140,000 to 150,000 clones, with roughly 87% found just once. Sample: PBMCs. These receptors all stem from a man between 18 and 35 years old in good health and CMV-seropositive.

The genes are TRBV5-5 and TRBJ1-4, with TRBD1 matching 7 bases. This CDR3 has 14 residues. V shed 5 bases, J shed 8 bases, and the junction held 9 bases outside the gene matches. CDR1 is SGHKS, CDR2 YYEKEE, per germline (reference sequence). The CDR3 sequence: CASSRGQVGEKLFF. The CDR3 bases are TGTGCCAGCAGTCGAGGACAGGTGGGGGAAAAACTGTTTTTT. Using reference TRBV5-5 and TRBJ1-4 for the parts outside the CDR3, the full variable domain is DAGVTQSPTHLIKTRGQQVTLRCSPISGHKSVSWYQQVLGQGPQFIFQYYEKEERGRGNFPDRFSARQFPNYSSELNVNALLLGDSALYLCASSRGQVGEKLFFGSGTQLSVL.

This clone came up once. The gene calls are TRBV28 and TRBJ2-5, with 9 bases fitting TRBD1. CDR3 length equals 14 residues. CDR1 and CDR2 (germline): MDHEN, SYDVKM. V was pared by 5 bases and J by 4 bases, with 5 bases of the junction left unmatched. The chain's CDR3 is CASSVDRGLETQYF. The CDR3 DNA is TGTGCCAGCAGTGTGGACAGGGGCTTAGAGACCCAGTACTTC. The full variable domain, completed using reference TRBV28 and TRBJ2-5, is DVKVTQSSRYLVKRTGEKVFLECVQDMDHENMFWYRQDPGLGLRLIYFSYDVKMKEKGDIPEGYSVSREKKERFSLILESASTNQTSMYLCASSVDRGLETQYFGPGTRLLVL.

This clone has ten or more counts. The V call is TRBV7-9, the J call TRBJ1-3, with 7 bases aligning to TRBD1. This CDR3 contains 14 residues. After removal of 4 bases from V and 3 bases from J, the junction contained 3 bases not matched to a gene. Germline V lookup: CDR1 SEHNR, CDR2 FQNEAQ (reference sequence). The CDR3 region has the DNA TGTGCCAGCAGCTCCCGGACAGGTGGAAACACCATATATTTT. Its protein is CASSSRTGGNTIYF.

The CDR3 loop is CSVRRGSNTGELFF. As DNA, the CDR3 is TGCAGCGTACGCAGGGGGTCGAACACCGGGGAGCTGTTTTTT. The rearrangement uses TRBV29-1 and TRBJ2-2; TRBD1 matches at 7 bases. The CDR3 loop spans 14 amino acids. Germline V lookup: CDR1 SQVTM, CDR2 ANQGSEA. J was trimmed by 0 bases and V by 6 bases; bases with no gene match: 4.

Only one count was recorded for this clone. Here the CDR3 reads CASSMGDRDEDEQFF. The CDR3 region has the DNA TGCGCCAGCAGCATGGGGGACAGGGATGAGGATGAGCAGTTCTTC. The chain joins TRBV5-1 to TRBJ2-1; 9 positions match TRBD1. Germline CDR1 SGHRS, CDR2 YFSETQ. CDR3 length equals 15 residues. With V trimmed by 4 bases and J by 8 bases, 10 bases remained unmatched.

The rearrangement uses TRBV6-5 and TRBJ1-1; TRBD1 agrees at 8 bases. This CDR3 has 12 amino acids. The ends lost 5 bases at V and 8 bases at J; junction bases unmatched: 4. CDR1 and CDR2 (germline): MNHEY, SVGAGI. The CDR3 spells CASSLRQGEAFF. The CDR3 nucleotides read TGTGCCAGCAGTCTCAGACAGGGGGAAGCTTTCTTT.

The J gene is TRBJ2-7, the V gene TRBV6-1; maybe TRBD2 (6 bases). In germline, CDR1 is MNHNS, CDR2 SASEGT. This CDR3 has 17 residues. Trimming stripped 3 bases from V and 3 bases from J, with 21 bases between. Here the CDR3 reads CASSDRVRGTLLYEQYF. DNA of the CDR3: TGTGCCAGCAGTGATCGGGTACGGGGGACCCTACTCTACGAGCAGTACTTC.

The rearrangement uses TRBV10-1 and TRBJ1-1; tentative D call: TRBD1 (6 bases). Deletions cut 0 bases from V and 12 bases from J, with 14 bases between. The CDR3 spans 13 residues. The germline CDR1 and CDR2 sequences are WNHNN and SYGVQD (reference sequence). DNA of the CDR3: TGCGCCAGCAGTGAGTCCCCATCAGGGGAAACTTTCTTT. Protein: CASSESPSGETFF.

A remark on this clone: The same CDR3 also results from other DNA sequences found in this sample. This CDR3 is CAWSVSGNQPQHF. As DNA, the CDR3 is TGTGCCTGGAGTGTTAGCGGAAATCAGCCCCAGCATTTT. The chain combines TRBV30 with TRBJ1-5; D is unclear. Trimming stripped 0 bases from V and 4 bases from J, with 7 bases between. Germline V gives CDR1 GTSNPN, CDR2 SVGIG (reference sequence). CDR3 length: 13 amino acids.

The chain uses TRBV28 and TRBJ2-1; D uncertain. Trimming removed 10 bases at V and 4 bases at J, with 17 bases between. Germline CDR1 and CDR2: MDHEN and SYDVKM. This CDR3 has 14 residues. CDR3 nucleotide sequence: TGTGCCACCGTCGCGATAGATTCTTACAATGAGCAGTTCTTC. Translated: CATVAIDSYNEQFF.

This clone has only one observation. The DNA is omitted, as the CDR3 cannot be located on it reliably, and the CDR3 follows TCRdb's listing. The chain combines TRBV6-1 with TRBJ1-5; no check of the table's D call, TRBD1, against the DNA was made. The V gene's germline CDR1 is MNHNS and CDR2 SASEGT. From its first to its last residue, the CDR3 has 14 amino acids. CDR3 sequence: CASSSSDRGQPQHF.

DNA of the CDR3: TGTGCCAGCAGTGACTCGAACAGACCCTACGAGCAGTACTTC. Translation: CASSDSNRPYEQYF. The chain links TRBV6-4 to TRBJ2-7; D is uncertain. CDR3 length: 14 amino acids. Germline lookup yields CDR1 MRHNA and CDR2 SNTAGT. V lost 0 bases to trimming and J lost 2 bases, with 8 bases between them.

The V call is TRBV7-2, the J call TRBJ1-3, with 7 bases lining up with TRBD1. Germline lookup yields CDR1 SGHTA and CDR2 FQGNSA. Unmatched junction bases numbered 9, after V lost 4 bases and J lost 6 bases. The CDR3 has 15 residues. CDR3 coding DNA: TGTGCCAGCAGCTACCCCGGGACAGCGCTAAACACCATATATTTT. It specifies CASSYPGTALNTIYF.

This clone was detected only once. J is TRBJ2-2 and V is TRBV12-5; D perhaps matches TRBD1 (6 bases). V shed 4 bases and J shed 10 bases, with 16 bases lying between them. Germline CDR1 is LGHNT and CDR2 is FRNRAP. This CDR3 contains 14 residues. CDR3 loop: CASGSTGWVPELFF. CDR3 nucleotides: TGTGCTAGTGGTTCGACAGGATGGGTTCCGGAGCTGTTTTTT.

This sequence joins TRBV7-3 and TRBJ2-1; TRBD2 agrees at 10 bases. The CDR3 is 15 amino acids. Germline trimming cut 6 bases from V and 3 bases from J; bases unmatched to any gene: 5. Germline V gives CDR1 SGHTA, CDR2 FQGTGA. The CDR3 DNA sequence: TGTGCCAGCAGTTTTAGCGGGGGGAGCTACAATGAGCAGTTCTTC. Translated: CASSFSGGSYNEQFF. Combining the CDR3 with reference TRBV7-3 and TRBJ2-1 gives the whole variable domain GAGVSQTPSNKVTEKGKYVELRCDPISGHTALYWYRQSLGQGPEFLIYFQGTGAADDSGLPNDRFFAVRPEGSVSTLKIQRTERGDSAVYLCASSFSGGSYNEQFFGPGTRLTVL.

The gene calls are TRBV18 and TRBJ1-1, with D maybe TRBD1 (6 bases). The CDR3 has 14 residues. V was pared by 6 bases and J by 5 bases, with 16 bases between. Germline V gives CDR1 KGHSH, CDR2 LQKENI. The CDR3 sequence: CASSTDRMRTEAFF. CDR3 nucleotides: TGTGCCAGCTCTACAGACAGGATGAGAACTGAAGCTTTCTTT.

V and J are TRBV28 and TRBJ2-1, with 11 bases fitting TRBD2. This CDR3 region has 15 residues. Germline V gene sequence: CDR1 MDHEN, CDR2 SYDVKM. The trim removed 5 bases at V and 3 bases at J, leaving 3 bases unmatched. The DNA for the CDR3 is TGTGCCAGCAGTCCGCTAGCGGGGGGCTACAATGAGCAGTTCTTC. Its translation is CASSPLAGGYNEQFF.

The chain links TRBV9 to TRBJ2-3; D gene unclear. Germline CDR1 is SGDLS and CDR2 is YYNGEE. There are 16 residues in the CDR3. Trimming took off 0 bases at V and 0 bases at J, with 11 bases between the two ends. CDR3 residues: CASSVATTLSTDTQYF. For the CDR3, the DNA is TGTGCCAGCAGCGTAGCTACCACCCTGAGCACAGATACGCAGTATTTT.

The rearrangement joins TRBV7-9 to TRBJ2-7; 9 positions match TRBD1. The V segment lost 6 bases and the J segment 3 bases; nucleotides outside the gene matches: 12. The germline V gene encodes CDR1 SEHNR and CDR2 FQNEAQ (reference sequence). This CDR3 spans 16 amino acids. The CDR3: CASSYSPGQGHYEQYF. CDR3 nucleotide sequence: TGTGCCAGCAGTTACTCACCGGGACAGGGTCACTACGAGCAGTACTTC.

A remark on this clone: The junction shows a germline mismatch at one end, possibly a read error. The chain employs TRBV5-5 and TRBJ1-1; the D gene is possibly TRBD1 (6 bases). The CDR3 is 14 residues long. Germline assignment: CDR1 SGHKS and CDR2 YYEKEE (reference sequence). CDR3 nucleotides: TGTGCCAGCAGTTTGGGACACGTCAACACTGAAGCTTTCTTT. Translated, it gives CASSLGHVNTEAFF. Drawing the rest from reference TRBV5-5 and TRBJ1-1, the complete variable domain is DAGVTQSPTHLIKTRGQQVTLRCSPISGHKSVSWYQQVLGQGPQFIFQYYEKEERGRGNFPDRFSARQFPNYSSELNVNALLLGDSALYLCASSLGHVNTEAFFGQGTRLTVV.

This clone has a single count. This chain joins TRBV10-2 and TRBJ2-7; TRBD2 matches at 9 bases. V lost 8 bases, J lost 0 bases, and 5 bases stayed unmatched. This CDR3 has 14 amino acids. Germline assignment: CDR1 WSHSY and CDR2 SAAADI. The CDR3 sequence is CASGPTSGSYEQYF. In DNA, the CDR3 is TGCGCCAGCGGTCCGACTAGCGGCTCCTACGAGCAGTACTTC.

The V gene is TRBV5-1, the J gene TRBJ2-3; D is unresolved. The CDR3 length is 16 residues. V gave up 0 bases and J gave up 0 bases, with 11 bases separating them. The V gene's germline CDR1 is SGHRS and CDR2 YFSETQ. In nucleotides, the CDR3 is TGCGCCAGCAGCTTGGCCCCTCGACTGAGCACAGATACGCAGTATTTT. Translation: CASSLAPRLSTDTQYF.